The 10 T cell receptor beta chains in this list originate from one sample, sequenced in a study of T cells in Graves' hyperthyroidism and ophthalmopathy. RNA transcripts served as the template for amplifying TCR beta CDR3 regions. HTBI primers were the set used in a first-round RT-PCR of the TCR CDR3. Using its own MiXCR run on the multiplex PCR reads, TCRdb lists one record per CDR3 protein. Of under 350,000 distinct CDR3 sequences in the sample, more than 15% were seen once. The sample comprised blood. Every receptor here comes from a woman aged 55-69 years with Graves' ophthalmopathy.

The chain combines TRBV19 with TRBJ1-6, with D unclear. V was shortened by 4 bases and J by 11 bases, with 12 bases between the two germline ends. CDR1 and CDR2 (germline): LNHDA, SQIVND (reference sequence). The CDR3 runs to 13 residues. This CDR3 reads CASSTGIAAPLHF. CDR3 nucleotides: TGTGCCAGTAGTACGGGCATTGCCGCACCCCTCCACTTT.

V usage is TRBV24-1 and J usage is TRBJ2-2; D is perhaps TRBD1 (6 bases). CDR1 and CDR2 from the germline V gene are KGHDR and SFDVKD. This CDR3 comprises 15 residues. Deletions cut 5 bases from V and 0 bases from J, with 9 bases between. CDR3 sequence reads: CATSAHRANTGELFF. The CDR3 DNA is TGTGCCACCAGTGCGCACAGGGCGAACACCGGGGAGCTGTTTTTT.

The gene calls are TRBV6-2 or TRBV6-3 and TRBJ1-5; D is ambiguous. Deletions cut 0 bases from V and 7 bases from J, with 10 bases between. The germline gives CDR1 MNHEY, CDR2 SVGEGT. The length of the CDR3 is 14 residues. The CDR3 protein is CASSYSSSVQPQHF. The CDR3 bases are TGTGCCAGCAGTTACTCCTCGAGCGTCCAGCCCCAGCATTTT.

This clonotype was counted ten times or more. V gene TRBV7-2 combines with J gene TRBJ2-1; no clear D gene. Germline V gene lookup returns CDR1 SGHTA and CDR2 FQGNSA. Between the trimmed V and J ends, which lost 1 base and 2 bases, there was a span of 3 bases. The CDR3 loop spans 13 amino acids. As DNA, the CDR3 is TGTGCCAGCAGCTTAGGTACCTACAATGAGCAGTTCTTC. Residues: CASSLGTYNEQFF.

This clonotype was found many times. The genes are TRBV27 and TRBJ2-5; 8 nucleotides agree with TRBD1. Per germline, CDR1 MNHEY and CDR2 SMNVEV (reference sequence). The CDR3 consists of 18 residues. The trim removed 2 bases at V and 2 bases at J, leaving 13 bases unmatched. CDR3 in amino acids: CASSLTVYGTGPQETQYF. As DNA, the CDR3 is TGTGCCAGCAGTTTAACGGTGTACGGGACAGGTCCTCAAGAGACCCAGTACTTC.

This clonotype was counted between two and nine times. V is TRBV16 and J is TRBJ1-6; D not certain. V dropped 7 bases and J dropped 10 bases, with 14 bases sitting between them. This CDR3 has 13 amino acids. The germline V gene has CDR1 KGHSY and CDR2 FQNENV. DNA of the CDR3: TGTGCCAGCACGCGGGATAGACCCTCACCCCTCCACTTT. Encoded protein: CASTRDRPSPLHF.

This clonotype was seen many times. J is TRBJ1-6 and V is TRBV6-1, with no clear D. The CDR3 contains 14 residues. Germline V gene lookup returns CDR1 MNHNS and CDR2 SASEGT. The V and J ends lost 5 bases and 8 bases respectively, with 13 bases between them. CDR3 coding DNA: TGTGCCAGCAGTTCCGGTGGGTTTGATTCACCCCTCCACTTT. Protein sequence: CASSSGGFDSPLHF.

The genes are TRBV5-8 and TRBJ2-5, with a weak D call TRBD2 (6 bases). The CDR3 is 14 amino acids. CDR1 is SGHTS and CDR2 is YDEGEE in the germline V gene. Trimming stripped 6 bases from V and 1 base from J, with 13 bases between. Here the CDR3 reads CASKRGRSQETQYF. In nucleotides, the CDR3 is TGTGCCAGCAAACGGGGGAGATCCCAAGAGACCCAGTACTTC.

The chain carries TRBV7-2 and TRBJ2-1; 11 positions match TRBD2. Germline lookup yields CDR1 SGHTA and CDR2 FQGNSA. The CDR3 totals 16 residues. J was trimmed by 10 bases and V by 7 bases; bases with no gene match: 15. CDR3: CASTERLLAGGGEQFF. The DNA for the CDR3 is TGTGCCAGCACCGAACGTCTTCTAGCGGGAGGAGGGGAGCAGTTCTTC.

The chain uses TRBV10-2 and TRBJ1-5, with D perhaps matching TRBD1 (6 bases). The CDR3 loop spans 15 amino acids. Germline CDR1 is WSHSY and CDR2 is SAAADI. The V gene lost 11 bases and the J gene lost 0 bases, with 17 bases spanning the gap. This chain's CDR3 is CAVRQETPSNQPQHF. CDR3 DNA sequence: TGCGCCGTGCGACAGGAAACCCCTAGCAATCAGCCCCAGCATTTT.